This T cell receptor (beta chain) is from a study of shared clonotypes between healthy human individuals. Regarding the study as a whole: Naive subsets generally exceeded memory subsets in estimated richness.

Of note for this clone: Antigen: not known.

Assay used: immunoSEQ multiplex PCR; TCRdb lists only in-frame clones, some missing. Counted here are about 730,000 clones, 55% to 75% occurring once; the ten biggest clones make up about 1.8%. The ends were cut back, 1 base at V and 6 bases at J, with 9 bases in the middle. The CDR3 spans 14 residues. Per the germline V gene, CDR1 is LGHNA and CDR2 is YNFKEQ. The clonotype comes from a woman aged 30 to 39 in good health. Input material: memory CD4+ T cells sorted from blood. Subset indicated: CD45RA-negative fraction. The chain uses TRBV4-2 and TRBJ2-2, with D hard to call. CDR3 nucleotides: TGTGCCAGCAGCCAAGGGCGTCTATCCGGGGAGCTGTTTTTT. Translation gives CASSQGRLSGELFF.